These 9 T cell receptor beta chains were sequenced from one sample in a study of metastatic and nonmetastatic thyroid tumors. All patients were treatment-naive before thyroid surgery. MiXCR reprocessed the PCR reads for TCRdb. Of approximately 40,000 clones listed, about 10% were seen once; the top ten hold roughly a quarter. The sequenced sample consisted of blood. The receptors here all came from a female donor with papillary thyroid cancer or a benign thyroid nodule (not recorded which). Some clones in this sample may be carry-over from other donors' samples.

This clone was seen at least ten times. The conserved closing phenylalanine or tryptophan is absent in this CDR3, likely reflecting a read error. The DNA is left out, because the CDR3 cannot be placed on it with certainty; the CDR3 is given as TCRdb lists it. CDR3 sequence reads: CASSHTLQ. The chain is built from TRBV14 and TRBJ2-6. The germline V gene has CDR1 SGHDN and CDR2 FVKESK. The CDR3 is made up of 8 amino acids, end residues included.

This clone was observed at least ten times. The chain carries TRBV5-4 and TRBJ2-5, with 10 bases that match TRBD1. The CDR3 extends over 16 amino acids. V was pared by 4 bases and J by 4 bases, with 10 bases of the junction left unmatched. The germline CDR1 and CDR2 sequences are SGHNT and YYREEE (reference sequence). The CDR3 DNA reads TGTGCCAGCAGCCTCACCAGACAGGGGGCAGGAGAGACCCAGTACTTC. Protein product: CASSLTRQGAGETQYF.

The sample holds many counts of this clone. The rearrangement joins TRBV30 to TRBJ2-3; 7 bases are a match to TRBD2. CDR3 length: 14 amino acids. V lost 0 bases to trimming and J lost 10 bases; unmatched junction nucleotides: 10. Germline V gene data show CDR1 as GTSNPN and CDR2 as SVGIG (reference sequence). The CDR3 bases are TGTGCCTGGAGTGTAAGCGCGGGGAGGGTGGCGCAGTATTTT. This gives the protein CAWSVSAGRVAQYF.

This clone has at least ten counts. The V gene is TRBV4-3, the J gene TRBJ1-4; D gene uncertain. The CDR3 spans 15 residues. CDR1 and CDR2 (germline): LGHNA, YSLEER. Between the trimmed V and J ends, which lost 0 bases and 6 bases, there was a span of 11 bases. CDR3 sequence (DNA): TGCGCCAGCAGCCAAGACGATGAGCGGGATGAAAAACTGTTTTTT. Encoded protein: CASSQDDERDEKLFF.

In this sample, this clone turned up many times. The chain joins TRBV2 to TRBJ1-1; D remains unclear. CDR1 and CDR2 (germline): SNHLY, FYNNEI. The CDR3 extends over 12 amino acids. V was shortened by 10 bases and J by 2 bases, with 11 bases between the two germline ends. The CDR3 region is CATSGRNTEAFF. CDR3 bases: TGTGCCACTTCGGGTCGAAACACTGAAGCTTTCTTT.

This clone was observed at least ten times. This chain links TRBV3-1 with TRBJ2-7; TRBD1 matches 7 bases. This CDR3 has 13 amino acids. J lost 5 bases, V lost 2 bases, and 3 bases had no gene match. CDR1 and CDR2 from the germline V gene are LGHDT and YNNKEL (reference sequence). The CDR3 nucleotides read TGTGCCAGCAGCCAATTACAGGGGAACGAGCAGTACTTC. The encoded protein is CASSQLQGNEQYF.

This clone was observed at least ten times. The gene calls are TRBV11-2 and TRBJ2-2, with D possibly TRBD2 on 7 matching bases. The CDR3 has 15 residues. V was cut by 4 bases and J by 4 bases, with 13 bases left in between. CDR1 and CDR2 from the germline V gene are SGHAT and FQNNGV. CDR3 sequence reads: CASSSQGGSTGELFF. The CDR3 DNA is TGTGCCAGCAGCTCACAGGGCGGGAGCACCGGGGAGCTGTTTTTT.

This clone was seen many times. This may be a read error: a much more frequent sequence differs by one nucleotide. This chain joins TRBV20-1 and TRBJ2-7, with 10 bases identical to TRBD1. The J segment lost 6 bases and the V segment lost 5 bases, leaving 10 bases of the junction unmatched. The CDR3 consists of 14 residues. Germline V CDR1 and CDR2: DFQATT, SNEGSKA (reference sequence). The CDR3 coding sequence is TGCAGTGCTCCGACAGGGGGCGGAATAGGCGAGCAGTACTTC. It encodes CSAPTGGGIGEQYF.

The rearrangement links TRBV19 to TRBJ1-2; tentative D call: TRBD1 (5 bases). CDR3 length equals 13 residues. Germline V gene sequence: CDR1 LNHDA, CDR2 SQIVND (reference sequence). V was clipped by 11 bases and J by 7 bases, with 20 bases between them. In DNA form, the CDR3 reads TGTGCCGGTAAAAAGTGGGGGTATCCTGGCTACACCTTC. This encodes CAGKKWGYPGYTF.